What follows are 15 T cell receptor beta chains derived from one specimen sequenced in a study of cytomegalovirus exposure and HLA in healthy donors. The PCR was carried out with 60 Vbeta primers and 13 Jbeta primers. Only in-frame clones appear in the TCRdb table, and some are missing; sequencing was by immunoSEQ multiplex PCR. The sample contains 130,000 or so clones, approximately 82% of which appear only once. Source material: PBMCs. These receptors were obtained from a middle-aged woman in good health and CMV-seronegative.

CDR3 in DNA: TGTGCCAGCAGCTTAACCAGGCGGGGCTCCTACAATGAGCAGTTCTTC. It specifies CASSLTRRGSYNEQFF. The V and J genes are TRBV7-3 and TRBJ2-1; D possibly corresponds to TRBD2 (6 bases). V gave up 0 bases and J gave up 0 bases, with 9 bases separating them. The CDR3 covers 16 residues. Looked up from germline, CDR1 is SGHTA and CDR2 is FQGTGA.

The V and J genes are TRBV9 and TRBJ2-2, with 8 bases fitting TRBD2. The V segment lost 2 bases and the J segment 4 bases; nucleotides outside the gene matches: 4. The CDR3 loop spans 15 amino acids. CDR1 SGDLS and CDR2 YYNGEE come from the germline V gene. This chain's CDR3 is CASSVEAGVTGELFF. DNA for the CDR3: TGTGCCAGCAGCGTTGAAGCGGGAGTCACCGGGGAGCTGTTTTTT.

The rearrangement links TRBV25-1 to TRBJ1-3, with unresolved D. CDR1 MGHDK and CDR2 SYGVNS come from the germline V gene. The CDR3 has 14 amino acids. Trimming stripped 3 bases from V and 4 bases from J, with 10 bases between. This CDR3 is CASSEFQQGNTIYF. DNA for the CDR3: TGTGCCAGCAGTGAGTTCCAACAGGGAAACACCATATATTTT.

This clone was found a few times. The chain is built from TRBV7-3 and TRBJ2-3, with D tentatively TRBD1 (6 bases). CDR1 and CDR2 from the germline V gene are SGHTA and FQGTGA. V was clipped by 1 base and J by 10 bases, with 12 bases between them. The CDR3 sequence is 13 residues long. The CDR3 nucleotides are TGTGCCAGCAGCTTAAATGTAGACAGGTCGCAGTATTTT. It yields the protein CASSLNVDRSQYF.

This sequence joins TRBV5-1 and TRBJ1-6, with 8 positions matching TRBD1. J was trimmed by 5 bases and V by 5 bases; bases with no gene match: 6. This CDR3 region has 15 residues. Germline CDR1 is SGHRS and CDR2 is YFSETQ. The CDR3 nucleotides are TGCGCCAGCAGTAAACAGGGGGGTGATAATTCACCCCTCCACTTT. Protein: CASSKQGGDNSPLHF.

A few counts support this clone. The V call is TRBV6-1, the J call TRBJ1-5, with TRBD1 matching 10 bases. CDR3 length: 17 amino acids. Trimming at V came to 4 bases and at J to 2 bases, leaving 8 bases not matched to a gene. The germline V gene has CDR1 MNHNS and CDR2 SASEGT. In nucleotides, the CDR3 is TGTGCCAGCAGTGGAGACAGGGGGCTTGTGGGCAATCAGCCCCAGCATTTT. Translated: CASSGDRGLVGNQPQHF.

V is TRBV27 and J is TRBJ1-5; 8 bases line up with TRBD1. The V gene end was trimmed by 4 bases and the J gene end by 3 bases; junction bases not matched to a gene: 2. Per the germline V gene, CDR1 is MNHEY and CDR2 is SMNVEV (reference sequence). There are 14 residues in the CDR3. CDR3 sequence reads: CASSSGGYNQPQHF. The CDR3 coding sequence is TGTGCCAGCAGTTCAGGGGGCTACAATCAGCCCCAGCATTTT.

The chain employs TRBV29-1 and TRBJ1-2, with D perhaps TRBD1 (5 bases). Deletions cut 2 bases from V and 3 bases from J, with 7 bases between. The CDR3 is 12 amino acids. Germline lookup yields CDR1 SQVTM and CDR2 ANQGSEA. The CDR3: CSVERGYYGYTF. CDR3 nucleotides: TGCAGCGTTGAAAGGGGTTACTATGGCTACACCTTC.

The chain joins TRBV7-9 to TRBJ1-2, with a weak D call TRBD1 (6 bases). The germline V and J ends were trimmed by 8 bases and 3 bases, with 13 bases remaining between them. This CDR3 spans 13 amino acids. CDR1 is SEHNR, CDR2 FQNEAQ, per germline (reference sequence). CDR3 nucleotide sequence: TGTGCCAGCGGGGGCCGATTCTACTATGGCTACACCTTC. Translation: CASGGRFYYGYTF.

The gene calls are TRBV6-1 and TRBJ2-3, with a tentative D call TRBD1 (5 bases). The V gene lost 5 bases and the J gene lost 4 bases, with 10 bases spanning the gap. CDR1 is MNHNS and CDR2 is SASEGT in the germline V gene. The CDR3 covers 13 residues. CDR3 in amino acids: CASSYQGSDTQYF. In nucleotides, the CDR3 is TGTGCCAGCAGTTATCAGGGTTCAGATACGCAGTATTTT.

This chain joins TRBV6-5 and TRBJ2-1; perhaps TRBD2 as D (6 bases). The V end lost 5 bases, the J end lost 6 bases, and 11 bases lay between the germline ends. Germline loops: CDR1 MNHEY, CDR2 SVGAGI. This CDR3 is built from 13 residues. CDR3 coding DNA: TGTGCCAGCAGTCCGGGAGTAGGCAATGAGCAGTTCTTC. This sequence encodes CASSPGVGNEQFF.

The CDR3 bases are TGTGCCAGCAGTTTCTCCCCCGTGGACACATTTGGCTACACCTTC. It translates to CASSFSPVDTFGYTF. The V and J genes are TRBV28 and TRBJ1-2, with D perhaps TRBD1 (5 bases). This CDR3 is built from 15 residues. Trimming shortened V by 3 bases and J by 7 bases, and 18 bases separated the two germline ends. Germline V gene sequence: CDR1 MDHEN, CDR2 SYDVKM.

The chain carries TRBV28 and TRBJ2-5, with 7 bases lining up with TRBD1. The DNA end is more similar to TRBJ2-7, so the J call may be wrong. The CDR3 totals 17 residues. The germline CDR1 and CDR2 sequences are MDHEN and SYDVKM. Here the CDR3 reads CASSPSWQGQPHYEQYF. The CDR3 coding sequence is TGTGCCAGCAGTCCCTCTTGGCAGGGACAGCCTCACTACGAGCAGTACTTC.

The V call is TRBV4-1, the J call TRBJ2-3; 8 bases map to TRBD2. Germline V gene sequence: CDR1 MGHRA, CDR2 YSYEKL. CDR3 length equals 14 residues. Losses at the gene ends were 4 bases for V and 6 bases for J; bases not matched to a gene: 6. The CDR3 loop is CASSPSGSGDTQYF. The CDR3 region has the DNA TGCGCCAGCAGCCCGAGCGGGAGTGGGGATACGCAGTATTTT.

The chain employs TRBV18 and TRBJ1-1, with D tentatively TRBD1 (5 bases). V gave up 8 bases and J gave up 6 bases, with 19 bases separating them. This CDR3 region has 14 residues. Germline CDR1 reads KGHSH; CDR2 reads LQKENI. The CDR3: CASTPREGPPEAFF. The CDR3 nucleotides are TGTGCCAGCACCCCCAGGGAGGGACCCCCTGAAGCTTTCTTT.